Listed here are 9 T cell receptor beta chains from one sample, sequenced in a study of T cells in Graves' hyperthyroidism and ophthalmopathy. RNA transcripts yielded amplified TCR beta CDR3 regions. HTBI primers were used for first-round RT-PCR of the TCR CDR3. Each CDR3 protein gets one entry after TCRdb re-called the multiplex PCR reads with MiXCR. The table records 300,000 to 400,000 distinct CDR3 sequences, around 18% of them present only once. The source material was blood. Every receptor here comes from a man younger than 30 with Graves' ophthalmopathy.

This clonotype came up many times. The rearrangement links TRBV2 to TRBJ1-6; 8 positions agree with TRBD1. Germline CDR1 reads SNHLY; CDR2 reads FYNNEI. CDR3 length: 13 amino acids. With 6 bases clipped from V and 10 bases from J, the junction kept 5 bases outside the gene matches. This CDR3 is CASRPGGDSPLHF. The CDR3 DNA reads as TGTGCCAGCAGGCCAGGGGGCGACTCACCCCTCCACTTT.

This clonotype was counted many times. V is TRBV6-1 and J is TRBJ2-7; D gene unclear. This CDR3 spans 12 amino acids. In germline, CDR1 is MNHNS, CDR2 SASEGT. Trimming pared 5 bases from V and 7 bases from J, leaving 12 bases between. The CDR3 loop is CASSRTLGEQYF. The CDR3 nucleotides read TGTGCCAGCAGTCGGACCCTGGGAGAGCAGTACTTC.

In this sample, this clonotype turned up many times. The genes are TRBV6-1 and TRBJ1-2; D gene unclear. V gave up 8 bases and J gave up 3 bases, with 7 bases separating them. The CDR3 contains 11 residues. The germline V gene has CDR1 MNHNS and CDR2 SASEGT. In nucleotides, the CDR3 is TGTGCCAGCGGGAGCCACTATGGCTACACCTTC. It is translated as CASGSHYGYTF.

This clonotype was counted only a few times. The chain is built from TRBV15 and TRBJ2-1; tentatively, D is TRBD1 (5 bases). V was pared by 0 bases and J by 10 bases, with 19 bases between. The CDR3 sequence is 16 residues long. From germline, CDR1 is LNHNV and CDR2 YYDKDF (reference sequence). CDR3 loop: CATSRDLPSQGLEQFF. CDR3 sequence (DNA): TGTGCCACCAGCAGAGATCTCCCCTCCCAGGGTTTGGAGCAGTTCTTC.

This clonotype came up a few times. The rearrangement joins TRBV4-1 to TRBJ1-2, with D perhaps TRBD1 (5 bases). The germline CDR1 and CDR2 sequences are MGHRA and YSYEKL. The ends were cut back, 1 base at V and 6 bases at J, with 12 bases in the middle. The CDR3 runs to 14 residues. CDR3: CASSQGGGRNGYTF. The CDR3 coding sequence is TGCGCCAGCAGCCAAGGGGGGGGGAGAAATGGCTACACCTTC.

V gene TRBV29-1 combines with J gene TRBJ2-4; 10 nucleotides align to TRBD2. Germline lookup yields CDR1 SQVTM and CDR2 ANQGSEA. This CDR3 spans 17 amino acids. V dropped 2 bases and J dropped 0; count of bases not matched to a gene: 7. CDR3 coding DNA: TGCAGCGTTGAACTAGCGGGGGCAGGTTTAGCCAAAAACATTCAGTACTTC. Protein sequence: CSVELAGAGLAKNIQYF.

This clonotype was picked up a small number of times. The chain is built from TRBV6-5 and TRBJ1-5; D ambiguous. The CDR3 has 13 amino acids. The V gene lost 4 bases and the J gene lost 8 bases, with 12 bases spanning the gap. CDR1 is MNHEY, CDR2 SVGAGI, per germline. The CDR3, as DNA: TGTGCCAGCAGTTTCGACGGCTATAAGCCCCAGCATTTT. Translated, it gives CASSFDGYKPQHF.

This clonotype was seen more than once but under ten times. Here the CDR3 omits its conserved ending phenylalanine or tryptophan, so a read error is the likely source. This chain links TRBV20-1 with TRBJ1-5; perhaps TRBD1 as D (5 bases). Germline V lookup: CDR1 DFQATT, CDR2 SNEGSKA (reference sequence). Trimming left V 5 bases short and J 1 base short, with 15 bases between. This CDR3 is 15 amino acids long. CDR3 sequence: CSASLWAGSNQPQHL. The CDR3 DNA reads as TGCAGTGCTTCCCTTTGGGCAGGGAGCAATCAGCCCCAGCATCTT.

This clonotype was detected ten times or more. This chain joins TRBV2 and TRBJ2-7; 10 nucleotides match TRBD2. Germline lookup yields CDR1 SNHLY and CDR2 FYNNEI. The CDR3 is 14 residues long. The ends lost 9 bases at V and 2 bases at J; junction bases unmatched: 7. Here the CDR3 reads CARDKSGGAYEQYF. In DNA form, the CDR3 reads TGTGCCAGAGACAAGAGCGGGGGGGCCTACGAGCAGTACTTC.